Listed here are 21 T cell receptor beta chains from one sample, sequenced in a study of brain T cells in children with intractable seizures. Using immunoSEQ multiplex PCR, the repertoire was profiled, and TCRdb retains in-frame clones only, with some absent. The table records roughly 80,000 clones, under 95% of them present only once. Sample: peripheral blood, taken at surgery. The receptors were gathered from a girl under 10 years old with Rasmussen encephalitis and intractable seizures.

CDR3 protein: CASHPANTGELFF. CDR3 DNA: TGCGCCAGCCACCCCGCGAACACCGGGGAGCTGTTTTTT. The rearrangement links TRBV10-2 to TRBJ2-2; no firm D call. The CDR3 consists of 13 residues. Deletions cut 8 bases from V and 0 bases from J, with 7 bases between. Germline-derived CDR1 and CDR2 are WSHSY and SAAADI.

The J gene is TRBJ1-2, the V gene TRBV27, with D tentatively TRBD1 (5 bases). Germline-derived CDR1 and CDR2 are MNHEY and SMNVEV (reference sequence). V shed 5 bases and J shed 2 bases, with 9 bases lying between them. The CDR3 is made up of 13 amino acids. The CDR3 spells CASSPRDNYGYTF. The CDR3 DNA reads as TGTGCCAGCAGTCCCCGGGACAACTATGGCTACACCTTC.

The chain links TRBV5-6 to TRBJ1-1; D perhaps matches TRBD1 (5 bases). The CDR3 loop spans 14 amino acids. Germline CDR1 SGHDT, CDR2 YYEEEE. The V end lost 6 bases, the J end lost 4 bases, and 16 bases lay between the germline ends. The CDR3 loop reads CASTPGPRVTEAFF. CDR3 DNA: TGTGCCAGCACCCCGGGACCGAGGGTCACTGAAGCTTTCTTT. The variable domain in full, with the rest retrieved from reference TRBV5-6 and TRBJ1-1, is DAGVTQSPTHLIKTRGQQVTLRCSPKSGHDTVSWYQQALGQGPQFIFQYYEEEERQRGNFPDRFSGHQFPNYSSELNVNALLLGDSALYLCASTPGPRVTEAFFGQGTRLTVV.

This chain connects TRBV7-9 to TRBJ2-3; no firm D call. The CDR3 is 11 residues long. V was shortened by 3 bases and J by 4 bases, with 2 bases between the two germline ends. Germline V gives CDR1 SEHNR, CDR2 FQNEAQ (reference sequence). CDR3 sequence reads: CASSFSDTQYF. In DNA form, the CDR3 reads TGTGCCAGCAGCTTTTCAGATACGCAGTATTTT.

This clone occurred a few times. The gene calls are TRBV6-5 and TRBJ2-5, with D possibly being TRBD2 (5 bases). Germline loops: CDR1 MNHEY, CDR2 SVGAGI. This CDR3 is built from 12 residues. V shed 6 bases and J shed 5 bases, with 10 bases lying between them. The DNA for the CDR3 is TGTGCCAGCAGGGCCGGCGGGGAGACCCAGTACTTC. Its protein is CASRAGGETQYF.

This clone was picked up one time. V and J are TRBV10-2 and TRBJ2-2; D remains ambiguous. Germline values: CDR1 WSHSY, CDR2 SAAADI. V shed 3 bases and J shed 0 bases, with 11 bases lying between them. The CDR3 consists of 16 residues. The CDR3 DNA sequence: TGCGCCAGCAGTGATCGGATTGCGGCGAACACCGGGGAGCTGTTTTTT. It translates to CASSDRIAANTGELFF.

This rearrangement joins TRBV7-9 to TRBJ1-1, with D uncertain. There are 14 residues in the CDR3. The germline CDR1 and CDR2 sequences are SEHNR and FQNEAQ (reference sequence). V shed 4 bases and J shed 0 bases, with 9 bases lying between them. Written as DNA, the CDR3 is TGTGCCAGCAGCTCTAGGGCCATGAACACTGAAGCTTTCTTT. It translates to CASSSRAMNTEAFF.

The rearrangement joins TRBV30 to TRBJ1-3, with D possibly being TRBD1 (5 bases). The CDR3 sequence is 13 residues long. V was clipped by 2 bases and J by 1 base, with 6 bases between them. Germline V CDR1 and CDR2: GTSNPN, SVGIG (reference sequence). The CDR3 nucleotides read TGTGCCTGGAGTTGGGGGTCTGGAAACACCATATATTTT. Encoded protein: CAWSWGSGNTIYF.

The CDR3 DNA sequence: TGTGCCAGTAGGAGGGACGGGACAGCCTATGGCTACACCTTC. This translates into CASRRDGTAYGYTF. The chain is built from TRBV19 and TRBJ1-2; TRBD1 agrees at 7 bases. V lost 6 bases and J lost 4; bases outside the gene matches: 8. Germline V gives CDR1 LNHDA, CDR2 SQIVND (reference sequence). The CDR3 consists of 14 residues.

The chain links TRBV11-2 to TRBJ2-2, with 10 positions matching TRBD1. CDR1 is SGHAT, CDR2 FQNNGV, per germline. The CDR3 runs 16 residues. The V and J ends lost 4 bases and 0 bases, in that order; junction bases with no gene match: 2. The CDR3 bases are TGTGCCAGCAGCTCGGGGACAGGGGCGAACACCGGGGAGCTGTTTTTT. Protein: CASSSGTGANTGELFF.

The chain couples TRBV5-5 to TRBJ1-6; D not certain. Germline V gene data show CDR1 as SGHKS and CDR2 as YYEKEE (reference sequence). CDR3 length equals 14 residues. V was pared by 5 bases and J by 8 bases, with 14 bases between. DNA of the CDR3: TGTGCCAGCAGTTTTGACCTTGGCTATTCACCCCTCCACTTT. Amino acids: CASSFDLGYSPLHF.

The CDR3 DNA reads TGTGCCAGCAGCTTACAGGGAGCGTACGTCCTCTCTGGAAACACCATATATTTT. This sequence encodes CASSLQGAYVLSGNTIYF. The chain has TRBV7-2 and TRBJ1-3; D perhaps matches TRBD1 (5 bases). Per germline, CDR1 SGHTA and CDR2 FQGNSA. This CDR3 region has 18 residues. V lost 2 bases, J lost 0 bases, and 17 bases lay in between.

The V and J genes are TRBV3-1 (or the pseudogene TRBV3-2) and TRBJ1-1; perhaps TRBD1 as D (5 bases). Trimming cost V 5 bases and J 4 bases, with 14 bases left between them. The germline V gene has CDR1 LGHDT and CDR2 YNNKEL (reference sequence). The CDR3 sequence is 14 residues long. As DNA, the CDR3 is TGTGCCAGCAGCAAAAAAGGGGAGGGCACTGAAGCTTTCTTT. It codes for CASSKKGEGTEAFF.

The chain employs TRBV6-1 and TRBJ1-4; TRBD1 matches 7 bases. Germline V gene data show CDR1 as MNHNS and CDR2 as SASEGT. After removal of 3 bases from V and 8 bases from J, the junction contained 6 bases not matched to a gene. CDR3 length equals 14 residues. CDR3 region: CASSEGGGAEKLFF. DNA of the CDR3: TGTGCCAGCAGTGAGGGAGGGGGCGCGGAAAAACTGTTTTTT.

The CDR3 spells CASSSRTGAMTDTQYF. CDR3 DNA sequence: TGTGCCAGCAGCTCCAGGACAGGAGCAATGACAGATACGCAGTATTTT. J is TRBJ2-3 and V is TRBV11-3, with 7 nucleotides matching TRBD1. Trimming removed 4 bases from V and 3 bases from J; junction bases left unmatched: 10. Germline V gene lookup returns CDR1 SGHNT and CDR2 YENEEA. This CDR3 has 16 amino acids. The full variable domain, its missing parts supplied by reference TRBV11-3 and TRBJ2-3, is EAGVVQSPRYKIIEKKQPVAFWCNPISGHNTLYWYLQNLGQGPELLIRYENEEAVDDSQLPKDRFSAERLKGVDSTLKIQPAELGDSAVYLCASSSRTGAMTDTQYFGPGTRLTVL.

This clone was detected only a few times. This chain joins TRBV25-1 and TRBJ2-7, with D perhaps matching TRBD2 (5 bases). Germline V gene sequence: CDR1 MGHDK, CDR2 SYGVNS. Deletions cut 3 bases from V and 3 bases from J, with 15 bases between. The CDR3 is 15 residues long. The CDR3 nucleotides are TGTGCCAGCAGTGAGGGAAGAGGGAGCTACTACGAGCAGTACTTC. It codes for CASSEGRGSYYEQYF.

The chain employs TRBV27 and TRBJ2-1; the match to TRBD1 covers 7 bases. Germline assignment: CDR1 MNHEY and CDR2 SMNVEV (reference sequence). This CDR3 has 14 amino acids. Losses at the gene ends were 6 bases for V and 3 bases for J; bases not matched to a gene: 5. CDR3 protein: CASSTGTDYNEQFF. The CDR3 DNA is TGTGCCAGCAGCACCGGGACAGACTACAATGAGCAGTTCTTC.

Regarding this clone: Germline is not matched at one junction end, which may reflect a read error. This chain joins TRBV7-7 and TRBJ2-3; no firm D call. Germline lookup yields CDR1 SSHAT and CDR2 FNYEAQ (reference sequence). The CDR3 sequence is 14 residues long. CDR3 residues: CASSLKYPTDTQYF. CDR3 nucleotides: TGTGCTAGCAGCTTAAAATACCCCACAGATACGCAGTATTTT.

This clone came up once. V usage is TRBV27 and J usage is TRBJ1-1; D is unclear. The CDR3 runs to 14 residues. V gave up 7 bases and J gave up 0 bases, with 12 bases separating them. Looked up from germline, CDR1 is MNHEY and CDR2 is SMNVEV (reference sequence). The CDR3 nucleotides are TGTGCCAGCATTCCTACAGCAATGAACACTGAAGCTTTCTTT. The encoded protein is CASIPTAMNTEAFF.

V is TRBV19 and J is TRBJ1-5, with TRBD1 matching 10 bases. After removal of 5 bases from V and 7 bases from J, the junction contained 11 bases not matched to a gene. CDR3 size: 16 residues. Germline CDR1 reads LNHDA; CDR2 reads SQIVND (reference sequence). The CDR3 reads CASSAKGQGTGQPQHF. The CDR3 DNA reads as TGTGCCAGTAGTGCGAAGGGACAGGGGACAGGGCAGCCCCAGCATTTT.

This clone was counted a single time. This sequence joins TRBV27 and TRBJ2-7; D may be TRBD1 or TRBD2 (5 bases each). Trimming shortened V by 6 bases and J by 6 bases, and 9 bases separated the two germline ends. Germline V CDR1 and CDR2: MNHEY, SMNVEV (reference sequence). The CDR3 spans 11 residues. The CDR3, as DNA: TGTGCCAGCAGACGAGGGGCCGAGCAGTACTTC. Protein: CASRRGAEQYF.